This TCR beta chain was found in a study of early T cells in non-severe SARS-CoV-2 infection. TCRdb reanalysed the 5' RACE reads using MiXCR and keeps one entry per CDR3 protein. This table has 57,000 or so distinct CDR3 sequences, around 12% appearing once. This clonotype turned up a few times. This CDR3 region has 15 residues. Losses at the gene ends were 6 bases for V and 4 bases for J; bases not matched to a gene: 8. This sequence originates from an adult who was a healthcare worker with PCR-confirmed SARS-CoV-2 infection or an uninfected control (not recorded which). The genes are TRBV12-3 or TRBV12-4 and TRBJ2-2, with 7 bases that match TRBD1. Material: whole blood. Here the CDR3 reads CASRSQGSSTGELFF. The CDR3 DNA reads TGTGCCAGCAGGTCACAGGGGTCGAGCACCGGGGAGCTGTTTTTT.